This T cell receptor beta chain came from a study of siplizumab effects on memory and regulatory T cells. Whole-study findings and limits: No functional test confirmed suppression by proliferating siplizumab-culture Tregs. Tracing alloreactive clones into unstimulated subsets worked for only a minor fraction of them. There appeared to be greater diversity in naive T cells than in memory cells, and naive T cells seemed major contributors to the alloresponse.

As for this clone: What it binds is not known.

Trimming cost V 5 bases and J 4 bases, with 12 bases left between them. This CDR3 comprises 14 residues. Germline-derived CDR1 and CDR2 are LNHDA and SQIVND (reference sequence). Around 10^5 TCR templates underwent assay in every sample. Here immunoSEQ multiplex PCR was the method, and the copy in TCRdb shows in-frame clones only, minus some. In the table there are approximately 82,000 clones, around 90% of which are singletons. This TCR was recovered from a human donor in good health. The chain uses TRBV19 and TRBJ2-1; D perhaps matches TRBD1 (5 bases). Sequencing was carried out using Tregs sorted from blood. CDR3 in DNA: TGTGCCAGTAGTTCGTGGGGCCTTTACAATGAGCAGTTCTTC. Residues: CASSSWGLYNEQFF.